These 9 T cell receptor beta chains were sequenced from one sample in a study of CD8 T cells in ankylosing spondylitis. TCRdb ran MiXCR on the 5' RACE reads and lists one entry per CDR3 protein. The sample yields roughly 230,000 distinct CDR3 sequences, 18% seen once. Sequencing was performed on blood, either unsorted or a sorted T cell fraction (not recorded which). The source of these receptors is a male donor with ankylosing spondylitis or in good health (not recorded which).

Here the CDR3 DNA reads TGTGCCAGCAGTTTGCGGCAGCAGACCTACGAGCAGTACTTC. It yields the protein CASSLRQQTYEQYF. The gene calls are TRBV28 and TRBJ2-7; no definite D call. The germline V and J ends were trimmed by 3 bases and 2 bases, with 11 bases remaining between them. Per germline, CDR1 MDHEN and CDR2 SYDVKM. The CDR3 sequence is 14 residues long.

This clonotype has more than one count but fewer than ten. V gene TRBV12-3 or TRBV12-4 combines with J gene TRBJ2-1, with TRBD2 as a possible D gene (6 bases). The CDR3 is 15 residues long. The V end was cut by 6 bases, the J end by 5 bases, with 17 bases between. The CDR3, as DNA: TGTGCCAGCAGCGATTATGGGAGGCGAGACAATGAGCAGTTCTTC. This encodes CASSDYGRRDNEQFF.

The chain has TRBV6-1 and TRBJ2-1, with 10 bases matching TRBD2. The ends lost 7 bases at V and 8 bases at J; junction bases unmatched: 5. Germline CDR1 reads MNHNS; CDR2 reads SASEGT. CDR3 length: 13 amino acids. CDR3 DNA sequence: TGTGCCAGCACGGGACTAGCGTCCGATGAGCAGTTCTTC. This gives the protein CASTGLASDEQFF.

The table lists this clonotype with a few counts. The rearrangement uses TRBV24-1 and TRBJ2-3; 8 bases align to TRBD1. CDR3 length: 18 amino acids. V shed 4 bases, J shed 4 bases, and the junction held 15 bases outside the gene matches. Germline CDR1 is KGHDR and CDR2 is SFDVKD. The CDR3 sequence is CATSELVSDRAGADTQYF. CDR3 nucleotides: TGTGCCACCAGTGAACTCGTCTCGGACAGGGCCGGAGCAGATACGCAGTATTTT.

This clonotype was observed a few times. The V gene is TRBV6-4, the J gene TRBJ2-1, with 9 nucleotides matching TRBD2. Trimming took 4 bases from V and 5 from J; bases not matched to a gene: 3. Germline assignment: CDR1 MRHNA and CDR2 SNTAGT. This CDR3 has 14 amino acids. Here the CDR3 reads CASSGLADDNEQFF. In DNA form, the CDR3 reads TGTGCCAGCAGTGGACTAGCGGATGACAATGAGCAGTTCTTC.

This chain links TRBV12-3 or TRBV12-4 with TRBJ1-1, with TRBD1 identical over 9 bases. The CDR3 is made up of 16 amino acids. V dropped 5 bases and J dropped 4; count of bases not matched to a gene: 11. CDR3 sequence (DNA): TGTGCCAGCAGTCGAGGGACAGGGCTGGTCGGCACTGAAGCTTTCTTT. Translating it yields CASSRGTGLVGTEAFF.

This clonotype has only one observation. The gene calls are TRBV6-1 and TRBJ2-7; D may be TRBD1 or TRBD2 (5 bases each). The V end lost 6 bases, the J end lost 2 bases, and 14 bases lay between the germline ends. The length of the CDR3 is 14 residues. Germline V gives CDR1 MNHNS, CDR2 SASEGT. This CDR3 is CASSAGTAAYEQYF. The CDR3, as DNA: TGTGCCAGCAGCGCCGGGACCGCGGCCTACGAGCAGTACTTC.

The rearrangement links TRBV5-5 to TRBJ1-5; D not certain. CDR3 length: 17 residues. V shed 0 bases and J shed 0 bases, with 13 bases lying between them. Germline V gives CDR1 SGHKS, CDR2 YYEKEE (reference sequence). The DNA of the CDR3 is TGTGCCAGCAGCTTGGGGGAGACGGTTTATAGCAATCAGCCCCAGCATTTT. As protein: CASSLGETVYSNQPQHF. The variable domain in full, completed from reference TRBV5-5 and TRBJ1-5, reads DAGVTQSPTHLIKTRGQQVTLRCSPISGHKSVSWYQQVLGQGPQFIFQYYEKEERGRGNFPDRFSARQFPNYSSELNVNALLLGDSALYLCASSLGETVYSNQPQHFGDGTRLSIL.

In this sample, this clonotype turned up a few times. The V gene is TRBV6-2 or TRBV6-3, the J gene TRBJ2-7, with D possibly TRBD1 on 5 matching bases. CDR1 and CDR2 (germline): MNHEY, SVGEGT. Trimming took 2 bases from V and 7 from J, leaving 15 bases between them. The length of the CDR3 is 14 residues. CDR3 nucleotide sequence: TGTGCCAGCAGTTACGGGGCGTTCAGAGCTGAGCAGTACTTC. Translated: CASSYGAFRAEQYF.